This T cell receptor beta chain appears in the sequencing data of a study of T cell responses to AZD1222 COVID-19 vaccine. The repertoire was sequenced with immunoSEQ multiplex PCR; TCRdb's copy has only in-frame clones and lacks some. The table has 140,000 to 150,000 clones, about 93% seen once. V was cut by 6 bases and J by 8 bases, with 19 bases left in between. This CDR3 region has 14 residues. Germline CDR1 MGHRA, CDR2 YSYEKL. This clone was found a few times. Sample: peripheral blood, taken on day 0 of AZD1222 vaccination. The receptor's source is an adult in good health. This chain uses TRBV4-1 with TRBJ1-2; D might be TRBD1 (5 bases). CDR3 loop: CASSPLGSRDGYTF. In nucleotides, the CDR3 is TGCGCCAGCAGTCCCCTTGGGAGCAGGGACGGCTACACCTTC.